The 3 T cell receptor beta chains given below trace back to one sample, sequenced in a study of cytomegalovirus exposure and HLA in healthy donors. Amplification used 60 Vbeta primers and 13 Jbeta primers. Sequenced by immunoSEQ multiplex PCR; TCRdb stores in-frame clones only, minus some. The data show around 150,000 clones, 75% to 85% seen once. Material for sequencing was PBMCs. Receptors were obtained from a man aged 50-60 years in good health and CMV-seropositive.

The chain has TRBV5-1 and TRBJ2-5; D possibly corresponds to TRBD1 (5 bases). The V gene's germline CDR1 is SGHRS and CDR2 YFSETQ. V was trimmed by 0 bases and J by 2 bases, leaving 8 bases between them. This CDR3 comprises 14 residues. DNA for the CDR3: TGCGCCAGCAGCTTGGAAAACAGGCAAGAGACCCAGTACTTC. Its translation: CASSLENRQETQYF.

This clone was counted a few times. Other DNA sequences from this sample encode an identical CDR3 as well. The CDR3 loop reads CASSLLGGGRTSNEQFF. The CDR3 DNA sequence: TGTGCCAGCAGTTTATTGGGGGGTGGTAGGACCTCCAATGAGCAGTTCTTC. V is TRBV28 and J is TRBJ2-1; tentative D call: TRBD2 (6 bases). The CDR3 has 17 amino acids. Germline V CDR1 and CDR2: MDHEN, SYDVKM. The V gene lost 1 base and the J gene lost 6 bases, with 19 bases spanning the gap.

The chain carries TRBV2 and TRBJ2-2; 10 nucleotides match TRBD1. In germline, CDR1 is SNHLY, CDR2 FYNNEI. This CDR3 contains 16 residues. The junction had 6 bases not matched to a gene; V was cut back by 4 bases and J by 4 bases. CDR3: CASSGPDRGITGELFF. CDR3 nucleotides: TGTGCCAGCAGTGGACCGGACAGGGGGATCACCGGGGAGCTGTTTTTT. Full variable domain (outside the CDR3, taken from reference TRBV2 and TRBJ2-2): EPEVTQTPSHQVTQMGQEVILRCVPISNHLYFYWYRQILGQKVEFLVSFYNNEISEKSEIFDDQFSVERPDGSNFTLKIRSTKLEDSAMYFCASSGPDRGITGELFFGEGSRLTVL.